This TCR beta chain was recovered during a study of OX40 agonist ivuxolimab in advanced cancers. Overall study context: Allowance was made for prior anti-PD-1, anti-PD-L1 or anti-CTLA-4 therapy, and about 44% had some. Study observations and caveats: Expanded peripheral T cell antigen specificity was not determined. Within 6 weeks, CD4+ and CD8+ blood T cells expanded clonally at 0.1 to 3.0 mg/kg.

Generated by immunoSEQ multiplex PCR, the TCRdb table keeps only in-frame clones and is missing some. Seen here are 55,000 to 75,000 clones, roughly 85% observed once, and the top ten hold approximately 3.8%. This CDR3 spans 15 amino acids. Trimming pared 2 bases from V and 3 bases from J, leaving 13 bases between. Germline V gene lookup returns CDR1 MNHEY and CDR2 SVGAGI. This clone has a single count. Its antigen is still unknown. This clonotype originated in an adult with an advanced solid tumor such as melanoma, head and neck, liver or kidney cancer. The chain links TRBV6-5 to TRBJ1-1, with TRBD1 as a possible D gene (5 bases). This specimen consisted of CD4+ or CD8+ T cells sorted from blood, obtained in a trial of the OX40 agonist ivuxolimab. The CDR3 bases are TGTGCCAGCAGTTACACCAGGCGGGGGGACACTGAAGCTTTCTTT. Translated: CASSYTRRGDTEAFF.